Shown below are 30 T cell receptor beta chains from a single sample sequenced in a study of cytomegalovirus exposure and HLA in healthy donors. The PCR used 60 Vbeta and 13 Jbeta primers. Assay: immunoSEQ multiplex PCR; the TCRdb copy retains only in-frame clones and omits some. Among 150,000 to 200,000 clones, around 80% were seen once, and the ten largest hold around 6%. The sample was PBMCs. These receptors originate from a man in his forties in good health and CMV-seronegative.

The rearrangement links TRBV5-6 to TRBJ1-1, with 7 positions matching TRBD1. J gave up 8 bases and V 3 bases, and 10 bases lay outside the gene matches. The germline gives CDR1 SGHDT, CDR2 YYEEEE. CDR3 length equals 14 residues. The CDR3 protein is CASSSPRQGAEAFF. Here the CDR3 DNA reads TGTGCCAGCAGCTCGCCGAGACAGGGCGCCGAAGCTTTCTTT.

The chain has TRBV7-2 and TRBJ1-5; D remains unclear. V lost 5 bases, J lost 0 bases, and 17 bases lay in between. This CDR3 region has 17 residues. CDR1 SGHTA and CDR2 FQGNSA come from the germline V gene. The CDR3 reads CASSPSTGILSNQPQHF. The CDR3 DNA is TGTGCCAGCAGCCCATCGACTGGAATCCTTAGCAATCAGCCCCAGCATTTT.

The V gene is TRBV7-6, the J gene TRBJ2-1; a possible D gene is TRBD2 (7 bases). This CDR3 is built from 15 residues. Germline V lookup: CDR1 SGHVS, CDR2 FNYEAQ. V dropped 5 bases and J dropped 2 bases, with 13 bases sitting between them. In DNA form, the CDR3 reads TGTGCCAGCAGCCGGGGGGCGGAGCCCTACAATGAGCAGTTCTTC. It encodes CASSRGAEPYNEQFF. The complete variable domain, with remaining parts taken from reference TRBV7-6 and TRBJ2-1, reads GAGVSQSPRYKVTKRGQDVALRCDPISGHVSLYWYRQALGQGPEFLTYFNYEAQQDKSGLPNDRFSAERPEGSISTLTIQRTEQRDSAMYRCASSRGAEPYNEQFFGPGTRLTVL.

V gene TRBV19 combines with J gene TRBJ1-1, with a possible D match to TRBD1 (5 bases). Germline values: CDR1 LNHDA, CDR2 SQIVND (reference sequence). V was shortened by 7 bases and J by 7 bases, with 16 bases between the two germline ends. The CDR3 runs to 13 residues. The CDR3 loop reads CASIPIGRGEAFF. In DNA, the CDR3 is TGTGCCAGTATCCCGATCGGGAGGGGTGAAGCTTTCTTT.

The chain links TRBV19 to TRBJ1-2; D perhaps matches TRBD1 (6 bases). Trimming stripped 6 bases from V and 6 bases from J, with 11 bases between. The CDR3 is 12 amino acids. The germline gives CDR1 LNHDA, CDR2 SQIVND (reference sequence). The CDR3 loop reads CASRRGGDGYTF. In DNA form, the CDR3 reads TGTGCCAGTAGGAGGGGGGGGGATGGCTACACCTTC. The variable domain in full, with the rest retrieved from reference TRBV19 and TRBJ1-2, is DGGITQSPKYLFRKEGQNVTLSCEQNLNHDAMYWYRQDPGQGLRLIYYSQIVNDFQKGDIAEGYSVSREKKESFPLTVTSAQKNPTAFYLCASRRGGDGYTFGSGTRLTVV.

The J gene is TRBJ1-6, the V gene TRBV25-1, with 9 bases lining up with TRBD1. This CDR3 contains 17 residues. The V and J ends lost 3 bases and 4 bases, in that order; junction bases with no gene match: 7. The germline V gene has CDR1 MGHDK and CDR2 SYGVNS. CDR3 nucleotides: TGTGCCAGCAGTGATAATACAGGGGGCCAATATAATTCACCCCTCCACTTT. Protein product: CASSDNTGGQYNSPLHF.

The chain joins TRBV6-6 to TRBJ2-4; 10 bases are a match to TRBD2. Germline CDR1 MNHNY, CDR2 SVGAGI (reference sequence). V was clipped by 6 bases and J by 2 bases; unmatched bases: 7. This CDR3 region has 16 residues. The CDR3 sequence is CASRPPTSGSKNIQYF. Written as DNA, the CDR3 is TGTGCCAGCAGACCGCCGACTAGCGGGTCCAAAAACATTCAGTACTTC.

This chain connects TRBV29-1 to TRBJ1-4; 9 bases match TRBD1. Germline loops: CDR1 SQVTM, CDR2 ANQGSEA. The CDR3 runs to 14 residues. V lost 3 bases to trimming and J lost 5 bases; unmatched junction nucleotides: 4. DNA for the CDR3: TGCAGCGTTGAGAGGGGACAGGGCAATGAAAAACTGTTTTTT. Translation gives CSVERGQGNEKLFF.

The gene calls are TRBV21-1 and TRBJ1-2; the table's D gene call, TRBD1, was not cross checked with the DNA. TRBV21-1 is deemed a pseudogene. The CDR3 is 17 amino acids. CDR3 in amino acids: CAQQGRRSDSKYYGYTF. The DNA for the CDR3 is TGTGCCCAGCAGGGGCGAAGGAGTGACAGTAAATACTATGGCTACACCTTC.

V is TRBV5-1 and J is TRBJ2-7; D remains ambiguous. Germline V gene sequence: CDR1 SGHRS, CDR2 YFSETQ. CDR3 length: 13 amino acids. The V gene lost 4 bases and the J gene lost 10 bases, with 18 bases spanning the gap. The CDR3 sequence: CASSLKTSSVQYF. The CDR3 DNA sequence: TGCGCCAGCAGCCTAAAGACAAGTTCCGTCCAGTACTTC.

The V gene is TRBV6-5, the J gene TRBJ2-5, with a tentative D call TRBD1 (5 bases). This CDR3 contains 14 residues. V lost 6 bases to trimming and J lost 2 bases, with 13 bases between them. The germline V gene has CDR1 MNHEY and CDR2 SVGAGI. DNA for the CDR3: TGTGCCAGCAGGATGACAGTCCGGCAAGAGACCCAGTACTTC. Translation gives CASRMTVRQETQYF.

The J gene is TRBJ1-6, the V gene TRBV10-3; D is undetermined. Looked up from germline, CDR1 is ENHRY and CDR2 is SYGVKD. Between the trimmed V and J ends, which lost 0 bases and 9 bases, there was a span of 9 bases. CDR3 length equals 14 residues. This CDR3 reads CAISESTSGSPLHF. The CDR3 DNA follows: TGTGCCATCAGTGAGTCTACATCGGGTTCACCCCTCCACTTT.

A few counts support this clone. The chain carries TRBV29-1 and TRBJ2-5, with TRBD1 matching over 12 bases. Germline lookup yields CDR1 SQVTM and CDR2 ANQGSEA. J lost 5 bases, V lost 5 bases, and 6 bases had no gene match. The CDR3 is 14 residues long. Written as DNA, the CDR3 is TGCAGCGTTTTGGGACAGGGGGCCGGGGAGACCCAGTACTTC. It yields the protein CSVLGQGAGETQYF.

The rearrangement links TRBV7-9 to TRBJ2-7; 9 bases are a match to TRBD1. J was trimmed by 2 bases and V by 3 bases; bases with no gene match: 5. The CDR3 is made up of 15 amino acids. Germline assignment: CDR1 SEHNR and CDR2 FQNEAQ (reference sequence). CDR3 sequence: CASSFDRGFAYEQYF. The CDR3 coding sequence is TGTGCCAGCAGCTTTGACAGGGGGTTCGCCTACGAGCAGTACTTC.

The rearrangement joins TRBV27 to TRBJ2-1; TRBD1 agrees at 7 bases. This CDR3 contains 12 residues. CDR1 and CDR2 from the germline V gene are MNHEY and SMNVEV (reference sequence). V shed 6 bases, J shed 7 bases, and the junction held 3 bases outside the gene matches. The CDR3 loop is CASRLQGNEQFF. For the CDR3, the DNA is TGTGCCAGCAGGCTACAGGGGAATGAGCAGTTCTTC.

This chain links TRBV10-2 with TRBJ1-1; D perhaps matches TRBD1 (6 bases). Germline CDR1 is WSHSY and CDR2 is SAAADI. Trimming pared 0 bases from V and 1 base from J, leaving 9 bases between. This CDR3 is built from 15 residues. The CDR3 spells CASSESGGGNTEAFF. In nucleotides, the CDR3 is TGCGCCAGCAGTGAGTCGGGAGGGGGGAACACTGAAGCTTTCTTT.

This chain joins TRBV5-4 and TRBJ1-4, with D tentatively TRBD1 (5 bases). With 4 bases removed from V and 3 bases from J, the gap between germline ends came to 13 bases. The CDR3 has 15 amino acids. The V gene's germline CDR1 is SGHNT and CDR2 YYREEE (reference sequence). The CDR3 DNA reads as TGTGCCAGCAGCCGAACTGCGGGGGCTAATGAAAAACTGTTTTTT. Translating it yields CASSRTAGANEKLFF.

CDR3 coding DNA: TGTGCCAGCAGCGTAGGGGGGACAGGTTGGTCGGGGCCGAGCTCTGGAAACACCATATATTTT. This translates into CASSVGGTGWSGPSSGNTIYF. The rearrangement links TRBV9 to TRBJ1-3; 8 nucleotides line up with TRBD1. Germline CDR1 reads SGDLS; CDR2 reads YYNGEE. The CDR3 totals 21 residues. The ends lost 0 bases at V and 0 bases at J; junction bases unmatched: 17.

The rearrangement joins TRBV5-5 to TRBJ1-5, with D perhaps matching TRBD1 (5 bases). CDR1 is SGHKS, CDR2 YYEKEE, per germline (reference sequence). The CDR3 is 14 residues long. Trimming took off 3 bases at V and 3 bases at J, with 10 bases between the two ends. The CDR3, as DNA: TGTGCCAGCAGCTGGGGGGGAGTCAATCAGCCCCAGCATTTT. Translated, it gives CASSWGGVNQPQHF.

This clone appeared a few times. CDR3 bases: TGCGCCAGCAGCTTGGAGCGGGGGGGACACGAGCAGTACTTC. It is translated as CASSLERGGHEQYF. This chain connects TRBV5-1 to TRBJ2-7, with 10 nucleotides matching TRBD2. The CDR3 consists of 14 residues. With V trimmed by 0 bases and J by 5 bases, 2 bases remained unmatched. CDR1 is SGHRS and CDR2 is YFSETQ in the germline V gene. The full variable domain, with the rest looked up from reference TRBV5-1 and TRBJ2-7, is KAGVTQTPRYLIKTRGQQVTLSCSPISGHRSVSWYQQTPGQGLQFLFEYFSETQRNKGNFPGRFSGRQFSNSRSEMNVSTLELGDSALYLCASSLERGGHEQYFGPGTRLTVT.

This chain uses TRBV2 with TRBJ2-7; D might be TRBD1 (5 bases). CDR1 SNHLY and CDR2 FYNNEI come from the germline V gene. The CDR3 is made up of 15 amino acids. Trimming took 7 bases from V and 2 from J, leaving 18 bases between them. The CDR3 DNA sequence: TGTGCCAGCAAGATAGGGGCCCCTCCTGCCTACGAGCAGTACTTC. Encoded protein: CASKIGAPPAYEQYF.

V gene TRBV5-4 combines with J gene TRBJ2-5, with 16 positions matching TRBD2. This CDR3 contains 16 residues. Germline-derived CDR1 and CDR2 are SGHNT and YYREEE (reference sequence). V gave up 4 bases and J gave up 5 bases; unmatched junction bases: 5. CDR3 DNA: TGTGCCAGCAGCCAGGGACTAGCGGGGGGGGTGGAGACCCAGTACTTC. This gives the protein CASSQGLAGGVETQYF.

This clone was seen a single time. The chain is built from TRBV7-2 and TRBJ1-3, with 8 positions matching TRBD1. Germline trimming cut 5 bases from V and 8 bases from J; bases unmatched to any gene: 5. The CDR3 length is 13 residues. Germline V gives CDR1 SGHTA, CDR2 FQGNSA. The CDR3 here is CASSQQGVDTIYF. CDR3 DNA: TGTGCCAGCAGCCAACAGGGGGTCGACACCATATATTTT.

V is TRBV4-3 and J is TRBJ2-7; maybe TRBD1 (6 bases). V dropped 4 bases and J dropped 3 bases, with 10 bases sitting between them. Germline V gene data show CDR1 as LGHNA and CDR2 as YSLEER. This CDR3 is built from 13 residues. The CDR3 nucleotides are TGCGCCAGCAGCCCGGAAGGGGGCTACGAGCAGTACTTC. Residues: CASSPEGGYEQYF.

The chain combines TRBV7-7 with TRBJ1-4; no clear D. CDR1 is SSHAT and CDR2 is FNYEAQ in the germline V gene (reference sequence). The CDR3 length is 14 residues. With 5 bases removed from V and 6 bases from J, the gap between germline ends came to 13 bases. The CDR3 DNA reads TGTGCCAGCAGCCCGACCCCGGGGTATGAAAAACTGTTTTTT. This sequence encodes CASSPTPGYEKLFF.

Concerning this clone itself: The sample has other DNA sequences that encode this CDR3 too. This chain uses TRBV14 with TRBJ1-1; 7 bases map to TRBD1. The CDR3 runs to 13 residues. V was clipped by 4 bases and J by 2 bases; unmatched bases: 1. Germline loops: CDR1 SGHDN, CDR2 FVKESK. This CDR3 reads CASSRQGNTEAFF. The CDR3 coding sequence is TGTGCCAGCAGCCGACAGGGAAACACTGAAGCTTTCTTT.

The chain is built from TRBV18 and TRBJ2-1; TRBD1 agrees at 8 bases. The CDR3 runs to 17 residues. CDR1 is KGHSH and CDR2 is LQKENI in the germline V gene. The V gene end was trimmed by 0 bases and the J gene end by 6 bases; junction bases not matched to a gene: 10. The CDR3 nucleotides read TGTGCCAGCTCACCACCCTCTCGGACAGGGATGGTCAATGAGCAGTTCTTC. This sequence encodes CASSPPSRTGMVNEQFF.

The chain recombines TRBV9 with TRBJ2-7, with 8 bases matching TRBD2. With 2 bases clipped from V and 6 bases from J, the junction kept 4 bases outside the gene matches. Germline V gene data show CDR1 as SGDLS and CDR2 as YYNGEE. The CDR3 spans 13 residues. DNA for the CDR3: TGTGCCAGCAGCGTGAGCGGGAGCGGCGAGCAGTACTTC. Its protein product is CASSVSGSGEQYF.

V is TRBV15 and J is TRBJ2-5; tentatively, D is TRBD2 (5 bases). V lost 0 bases, J lost 3 bases, and 20 bases lay in between. CDR3 size: 18 residues. CDR1 LNHNV and CDR2 YYDKDF come from the germline V gene (reference sequence). The CDR3 nucleotides are TGTGCCACCAGCAGAGATCTGGCTGCGTTCACGCGGGAAGAGACCCAGTACTTC. Residues: CATSRDLAAFTREETQYF.

The chain carries TRBV9 and TRBJ1-1, with D uncertain. Trimming left V 0 bases short and J 0 bases short, with 9 bases between. Germline CDR1 and CDR2: SGDLS and YYNGEE. This CDR3 contains 15 residues. CDR3 amino acids: CASSVVSEMNTEAFF. The CDR3 DNA reads as TGTGCCAGCAGCGTAGTGTCAGAAATGAACACTGAAGCTTTCTTT.